Below, 30 T cell receptor beta chains from the same sample are listed, as sequenced in a study of cytomegalovirus exposure and HLA in healthy donors (dated by TCRdb to the late 2010s). The library was generated by the immunoSEQ multiplex PCR assay. A mixture of 60 forward primers for TCR Vbeta segments and 13 reverse primers for TCR Jbeta segments was used in the multiplex PCR. This is the immuneACCESS table as TCRdb keeps it, with only in-frame sequences that have V and J called. A part of the clones is gone; compared with another copy, unresolved V genes explain less than half, and the rest is unexplained. Across this sample there are some 90,000 clones, with approximately 80% seen only once. The ten biggest clones cover less than 3.5% of the sample. Sequencing was performed on PBMCs. These receptors were obtained from a woman aged 40-49 years in good health and CMV-seronegative.

The chain links TRBV27 to TRBJ2-3, with TRBD2 identical over 11 bases. The V and J ends lost 1 base and 0 bases, in that order; junction bases with no gene match: 3. The germline V gene encodes CDR1 MNHEY and CDR2 SMNVEV (reference sequence). The CDR3 extends over 17 amino acids. The DNA of the CDR3 is TGTGCCAGCAGTTTATTGGGGACTAGCGGCAGCACAGATACGCAGTATTTT. This encodes CASSLLGTSGSTDTQYF.

The chain joins TRBV28 to TRBJ1-5, with a possible D match to TRBD1 (6 bases). The ends were cut back, 8 bases at V and 6 bases at J, with 11 bases in the middle. The CDR3 is 12 residues long. The germline V gene has CDR1 MDHEN and CDR2 SYDVKM. The CDR3 region has the DNA TGTGCCAGCGGTACAGGGTCTCAGCCCCAGCATTTT. It encodes CASGTGSQPQHF.

This chain joins TRBV29-1 and TRBJ2-7; 8 bases agree with TRBD1. Germline CDR1 SQVTM, CDR2 ANQGSEA. The junction had 7 bases not matched to a gene; V was cut back by 0 bases and J by 3 bases. The CDR3 runs to 15 residues. As DNA, the CDR3 is TGCAGCGTTGAAGACAGGGGGCCCGTTCGCTACGAGCAGTACTTC. Translating gives CSVEDRGPVRYEQYF.

The chain links TRBV29-1 to TRBJ2-1; D possibly corresponds to TRBD1 (7 bases). V was trimmed by 1 base and J by 10 bases, leaving 20 bases between them. CDR3 size: 15 residues. The V gene's germline CDR1 is SQVTM and CDR2 ANQGSEA. CDR3 sequence reads: CSVEGSSRRGREQFF. The CDR3 coding sequence is TGCAGCGTTGAAGGAAGCAGTCGGAGGGGGCGAGAGCAGTTCTTC.

This clone has only a few counts. The rearrangement links TRBV2 to TRBJ2-7; D may be TRBD2 (7 bases). This CDR3 spans 14 amino acids. The germline V gene has CDR1 SNHLY and CDR2 FYNNEI. The ends were cut back, 8 bases at V and 0 bases at J, with 14 bases in the middle. The CDR3 sequence: CASEGRGASYEQYF. In DNA, the CDR3 is TGTGCCAGCGAGGGGAGGGGGGCCTCCTACGAGCAGTACTTC.

This rearrangement joins TRBV2 to TRBJ1-2, with 10 bases aligning to TRBD1. The CDR3 is made up of 13 amino acids. Germline-derived CDR1 and CDR2 are SNHLY and FYNNEI. Germline trimming cut 7 bases from V and 6 bases from J; bases unmatched to any gene: 5. The CDR3 DNA sequence: TGTGCCAGCAACGGGGGACAGGGGAATGGCTACACCTTC. This translates into CASNGGQGNGYTF.

This clone was counted only a few times. The V gene is TRBV4-1, the J gene TRBJ2-7, with 11 bases identical to TRBD1. CDR1 and CDR2 (germline): MGHRA, YSYEKL. V shed 4 bases, J shed 3 bases, and the junction held 5 bases outside the gene matches. This CDR3 has 15 residues. The CDR3 DNA is TGCGCCAGCAGCCGGGACAGGGGGGAGGTCTACGAGCAGTACTTC. It yields the protein CASSRDRGEVYEQYF.

This chain uses TRBV4-2 with TRBJ2-7, with 10 bases aligning to TRBD2. Germline trimming cut 1 base from V and 1 base from J; bases unmatched to any gene: 13. The CDR3 has 19 amino acids. From germline, CDR1 is LGHNA and CDR2 YNFKEQ. CDR3 nucleotides: TGTGCCAGCAGCCAAGCCTCTAGCGGGAGCAAGGGGATTTCCTACGAGCAGTACTTC. This encodes CASSQASSGSKGISYEQYF.

The chain uses TRBV2 and TRBJ1-6; 8 positions agree with TRBD1. V shed 6 bases and J 7 bases; nucleotides not matched to a gene: 8. In germline, CDR1 is SNHLY, CDR2 FYNNEI. This CDR3 is built from 15 residues. This chain's CDR3 is CASSLFRTGNSPLHF. CDR3 DNA: TGTGCCAGCAGCCTATTCCGGACAGGGAATTCACCCCTCCACTTT.

This clone was seen once. The rearrangement joins TRBV6-1 to TRBJ2-7, with TRBD1 identical over 9 bases. From germline, CDR1 is MNHNS and CDR2 SASEGT. This CDR3 is 12 amino acids long. The V gene end was trimmed by 8 bases and the J gene end by 2 bases; junction bases not matched to a gene: 1. In DNA form, the CDR3 reads TGTGCCAGCCGGACAGGGGCCTACGAGCAGTACTTC. Translation gives CASRTGAYEQYF.

V and J are TRBV15 and TRBJ2-2; 10 nucleotides align to TRBD1. CDR1 and CDR2 (germline): LNHNV, YYDKDF (reference sequence). V dropped 3 bases and J dropped 8; count of bases not matched to a gene: 6. The CDR3 sequence is 15 residues long. The CDR3 region has the DNA TGTGCCACCAGCAGCCGGGACAGGGGCACGGGGGAGCTGTTTTTT. It is translated as CATSSRDRGTGELFF.

The CDR3 DNA reads as TGTGCCAGCAGCGTGTCAGGGACAAACCAAGAGACCCAGTACTTC. Translating it yields CASSVSGTNQETQYF. The rearrangement uses TRBV9 and TRBJ2-5, with a possible D match to TRBD1 (6 bases). Germline V gene data show CDR1 as SGDLS and CDR2 as YYNGEE. The CDR3 length is 15 residues. V shed 2 bases and J shed 0 bases, with 11 bases lying between them. Full variable domain (outside the CDR3, taken from reference TRBV9 and TRBJ2-5): DSGVTQTPKHLITATGQRVTLRCSPRSGDLSVYWYQQSLDQGLQFLIQYYNGEERAKGNILERFSAQQFPDLHSELNLSSLELGDSALYFCASSVSGTNQETQYFGPGTRLLVL.

This chain joins TRBV5-1 and TRBJ1-2; D may be TRBD1 (6 bases). Germline V gene sequence: CDR1 SGHRS, CDR2 YFSETQ. The CDR3 has 13 residues. Trimming left V 5 bases short and J 2 bases short, with 10 bases between. The CDR3: CASSQGWNYGYTF. For the CDR3, the DNA is TGCGCCAGCAGTCAGGGGTGGAACTATGGCTACACCTTC.

V and J are TRBV28 and TRBJ1-6; 8 bases align to TRBD1. Germline V lookup: CDR1 MDHEN, CDR2 SYDVKM. There are 15 residues in the CDR3. V was pared by 5 bases and J by 6 bases, with 6 bases of the junction left unmatched. CDR3 protein: CASSTQGALNSPLHF. In nucleotides, the CDR3 is TGTGCCAGCAGTACTCAGGGGGCCCTTAATTCACCCCTCCACTTT.

This chain uses TRBV4-1 with TRBJ2-7; 9 nucleotides align to TRBD2. The V segment lost 0 bases and the J segment 0 bases; nucleotides outside the gene matches: 9. Per the germline V gene, CDR1 is MGHRA and CDR2 is YSYEKL. There are 18 residues in the CDR3. CDR3 loop: CASSQDPPASGASYEQYF. DNA for the CDR3: TGCGCCAGCAGCCAAGATCCCCCCGCTAGCGGGGCCTCCTACGAGCAGTACTTC.

The V call is TRBV6-4, the J call TRBJ2-1; 9 bases are a match to TRBD1. In germline, CDR1 is MRHNA, CDR2 SNTAGT. V was clipped by 2 bases and J by 4 bases; unmatched bases: 3. The CDR3 has 15 residues. The CDR3 DNA is TGTGCCAGCAGTGACACGGACAGGGGATACAATGAGCAGTTCTTC. This encodes CASSDTDRGYNEQFF.

This clone showed up just once. The V gene is TRBV27, the J gene TRBJ2-6; D uncertain. The CDR3 has 15 amino acids. Trimming stripped 5 bases from V and 0 bases from J, with 8 bases between. The V gene's germline CDR1 is MNHEY and CDR2 SMNVEV (reference sequence). CDR3 protein: CASSLSSSGANVLTF. In DNA, the CDR3 is TGTGCCAGCAGTCTGAGTTCCTCTGGGGCCAACGTCCTGACTTTC.

The CDR3 nucleotides are TGTGCCAGCAGCTTACTAGCGGGATTCACAGATACGCAGTATTTT. Translated: CASSLLAGFTDTQYF. The chain has TRBV11-1 and TRBJ2-3; 9 nucleotides align to TRBD2. The germline V gene has CDR1 SGHAT and CDR2 FQDESV (reference sequence). The length of the CDR3 is 15 residues. V dropped 2 bases and J dropped 2; count of bases not matched to a gene: 2.

This chain links TRBV11-2 with TRBJ1-2, with D perhaps matching TRBD1 (6 bases). The CDR3 length is 14 residues. Germline V gene sequence: CDR1 SGHAT, CDR2 FQNNGV. The ends were cut back, 6 bases at V and 4 bases at J, with 15 bases in the middle. The CDR3 coding sequence is TGTGCCAGCAGTCACGCAACAGGGCCCTATGGCTACACCTTC. This sequence encodes CASSHATGPYGYTF.

This chain links TRBV6-4 with TRBJ2-2, with D unclear. This CDR3 spans 14 amino acids. Germline CDR1 is MRHNA and CDR2 is SNTAGT. Between the trimmed V and J ends, which lost 3 bases and 5 bases, there was a span of 10 bases. The CDR3 DNA is TGTGCCAGCAGTGAAGTCTTTGAGACCGGGGAGCTGTTTTTT. It codes for CASSEVFETGELFF.

This chain uses TRBV28 with TRBJ1-2; 8 bases line up with TRBD1. The CDR3 totals 12 residues. Germline V lookup: CDR1 MDHEN, CDR2 SYDVKM. After removal of 6 bases from V and 4 bases from J, the junction contained 1 base not matched to a gene. The CDR3 loop reads CASSGQGYGYTF. The CDR3 DNA sequence: TGTGCCAGCAGCGGACAGGGCTATGGCTACACCTTC.

This clone occurred a few times. The V call is TRBV6-1, the J call TRBJ1-2; 7 bases align to TRBD1. J lost 0 bases, V lost 6 bases, and 7 bases had no gene match. The CDR3 length is 15 residues. The germline V gene encodes CDR1 MNHNS and CDR2 SASEGT. The CDR3 spells CASRATGVSNYGYTF. The CDR3 DNA is TGTGCCAGCAGGGCTACAGGGGTGTCTAACTATGGCTACACCTTC.

This clone was counted between two and nine times. The gene calls are TRBV27 and TRBJ2-1; a weak D match, TRBD2 (6 bases). CDR1 is MNHEY and CDR2 is SMNVEV in the germline V gene (reference sequence). The CDR3 contains 15 residues. Trimming removed 6 bases at V and 2 bases at J, with 14 bases between. The CDR3 here is CASRETGTPYNEQFF. The CDR3 coding sequence is TGTGCCAGCAGAGAGACGGGGACTCCCTACAATGAGCAGTTCTTC.

This clone has only one observation. The V and J genes are TRBV5-5 and TRBJ2-7; possible D gene TRBD1, 6 bases. This CDR3 is built from 14 residues. V lost 5 bases to trimming and J lost 6 bases, with 18 bases between them. Germline loops: CDR1 SGHKS, CDR2 YYEKEE (reference sequence). The CDR3 nucleotides read TGTGCCAGCAGGGTTGAGCAGGGGTTGGGCGAGCAGTACTTC. This translates into CASRVEQGLGEQYF.

The chain combines TRBV5-4 with TRBJ2-2; 8 bases are shared with TRBD2. Per the germline V gene, CDR1 is SGHNT and CDR2 is YYREEE (reference sequence). Unmatched junction bases numbered 10, after V lost 4 bases and J lost 8 bases. The CDR3 consists of 15 residues. In DNA form, the CDR3 reads TGTGCCAGCAGCCCCGGACTAGCAGCTTTAGGGGAGCTGTTTTTT. It specifies CASSPGLAALGELFF.

V and J are TRBV2 and TRBJ1-3, with 7 positions matching TRBD1. This CDR3 has 14 residues. The V gene end was trimmed by 6 bases and the J gene end by 4 bases; junction bases not matched to a gene: 6. The V gene's germline CDR1 is SNHLY and CDR2 FYNNEI. CDR3 bases: TGTGCCAGCAGCGCCCGGGACAGCGGAAACACCATATATTTT. Protein: CASSARDSGNTIYF.

The chain joins TRBV25-1 to TRBJ2-1; 8 bases agree with TRBD2. This CDR3 comprises 15 residues. Trimming removed 6 bases from V and 0 bases from J; junction bases left unmatched: 4. Germline CDR1 reads MGHDK; CDR2 reads SYGVNS. The chain's CDR3 is CASRDRGGSYNEQFF. CDR3 coding DNA: TGTGCCAGCAGAGACCGGGGGGGCTCCTACAATGAGCAGTTCTTC.

The J gene is TRBJ2-2, the V gene TRBV7-3; 12 bases map to TRBD2. CDR3 length: 17 residues. Germline CDR1 and CDR2: SGHTA and FQGTGA. V was clipped by 0 bases and J by 5 bases; unmatched bases: 4. CDR3 nucleotide sequence: TGTGCCAGCAGCTTAACGAGACTAGCGGGAGATACCGGGGAGCTGTTTTTT. This encodes CASSLTRLAGDTGELFF.

V gene TRBV5-5 combines with J gene TRBJ1-3; the D gene is possibly TRBD1 (5 bases). V lost 3 bases and J 3 bases, leaving 10 bases between the germline ends. The CDR3 runs 14 residues. The germline V gene has CDR1 SGHKS and CDR2 YYEKEE (reference sequence). This CDR3 reads CASSWGDSGNTIYF. CDR3 nucleotide sequence: TGTGCCAGCAGCTGGGGGGATAGTGGAAACACCATATATTTT.

The chain employs TRBV9 and TRBJ2-1; D is unclear. V gave up 4 bases and J gave up 6 bases, with 11 bases separating them. The germline gives CDR1 SGDLS, CDR2 YYNGEE. The CDR3 consists of 13 residues. DNA for the CDR3: TGTGCCAGCAGCCCCGAGAACCTCAATGAGCAGTTCTTC. It yields the protein CASSPENLNEQFF.